This T cell receptor beta chain was profiled in a study of post-analysis software for immune sequencing data. General study results and limits: Those with multiple sclerosis, the patient group, showed significantly lower normalized Chao1 diversity than controls.

Each TCR beta cDNA library carried unique molecular identifiers. TCRdb used MiXCR to reprocess the PCR reads, holding one entry per CDR3 protein. The sample holds 600,000 to 700,000 distinct CDR3 sequences, around 64% seen once. Comment on this clonotype: Its target is not known.

The TCR sequence derives from a girl aged 2 to 10 with multiple sclerosis. Sequenced: blood.

In DNA form, the CDR3 reads TGCAGTGCTGAACCTCCGGACAGGGCCTACAATGAGCAGTTCTTC. Its protein product is CSAEPPDRAYNEQFF. The chain recombines TRBV20-1 with TRBJ2-1; 8 bases align to TRBD1. The CDR3 runs 15 residues. The trim removed 5 bases at V and 2 bases at J, leaving 8 bases unmatched. Germline V CDR1 and CDR2: DFQATT, SNEGSKA (reference sequence).